The 25 T cell receptor beta chains below all came from one sample that was sequenced in a study of beta chain features in type 1 diabetes. The investigators reverse transcribed all of the isolated RNA, so they sequenced expressed TCRB transcripts. Clones were read by immunoSEQ multiplex PCR, and TCRdb kept only the in-frame ones, dropping some. The table has hundreds of thousands of clones, 11% to 15% seen once. Sequences were obtained from naive CD4+ T cells from blood. The receptors here all came from a woman in her 40s in good health.

This clone has more than one count but fewer than ten. This chain uses TRBV27 with TRBJ1-4; 8 nucleotides align to TRBD1. The CDR3 spans 16 residues. Germline CDR1 MNHEY, CDR2 SMNVEV (reference sequence). The V segment lost 5 bases and the J segment 11 bases; nucleotides outside the gene matches: 16. The CDR3 loop is CASSASGQAPREKLFF. The CDR3 DNA reads as TGTGCCAGCAGTGCGTCGGGACAGGCCCCTCGGGAGAAACTGTTTTTT.

The sample holds a few counts of this clone. The chain has TRBV4-2 and TRBJ2-5; TRBD2 matches 10 bases. After removal of 0 bases from V and 5 bases from J, the junction contained 6 bases not matched to a gene. CDR3 length: 16 residues. From germline, CDR1 is LGHNA and CDR2 YNFKEQ. The CDR3 is CASSQDMSGGAETQYF. The CDR3 region has the DNA TGTGCCAGCAGCCAAGATATGAGCGGGGGGGCGGAGACCCAGTACTTC.

This clone was detected only a few times. The chain links TRBV18 to TRBJ1-2; D is possibly TRBD1 (5 bases). This CDR3 is 14 amino acids long. V lost 3 bases and J lost 5, with 13 bases in between. The germline gives CDR1 KGHSH, CDR2 LQKENI. The CDR3 DNA follows: TGTGCCAGCTCACCGTCCCAGGGATTATATGGCTACACCTTC. It encodes CASSPSQGLYGYTF.

This clone came up a few times. The V and J genes are TRBV5-4 and TRBJ1-1; D is unresolved. CDR3 length: 14 residues. The V end was cut by 0 bases, the J end by 1 base, with 7 bases between. CDR1 SGHNT and CDR2 YYREEE come from the germline V gene (reference sequence). This CDR3 is CASSLGRKNTEAFF. The CDR3 bases are TGTGCCAGCAGCTTGGGGCGGAAGAACACTGAAGCTTTCTTT.

This clone appeared a few times. The chain is built from TRBV6-6 and TRBJ2-7, with D perhaps matching TRBD2 (5 bases). The V gene lost 5 bases and the J gene lost 6 bases, with 20 bases spanning the gap. The CDR3 has 15 residues. Germline V gives CDR1 MNHNY, CDR2 SVGAGI (reference sequence). CDR3 coding DNA: TGTGCCAGCAGTGCTGTGACGGGGTCTTCCCTCGAGCAGTACTTC. Translating it yields CASSAVTGSSLEQYF.

The rearrangement links TRBV19 to TRBJ2-7; 9 bases are shared with TRBD1. Germline V lookup: CDR1 LNHDA, CDR2 SQIVND (reference sequence). The V gene end was trimmed by 4 bases and the J gene end by 7 bases; junction bases not matched to a gene: 2. The CDR3 runs to 12 residues. CDR3 loop: CASSTDRGEQYF. In nucleotides, the CDR3 is TGTGCCAGTAGTACGGACAGGGGAGAGCAGTACTTC.

The rearrangement joins TRBV6-1 to TRBJ2-7; 7 bases match TRBD2. The CDR3 consists of 15 residues. J lost 5 bases, V lost 3 bases, and 10 bases had no gene match. In germline, CDR1 is MNHNS, CDR2 SASEGT. CDR3 sequence reads: CASSEQGGWSDEQYF. CDR3 DNA: TGTGCCAGCAGTGAGCAGGGAGGGTGGAGCGACGAGCAGTACTTC.

The V call is TRBV19, the J call TRBJ2-5, with 11 bases lining up with TRBD1. The length of the CDR3 is 14 residues. The germline V gene has CDR1 LNHDA and CDR2 SQIVND (reference sequence). Trimming removed 7 bases from V and 3 bases from J; junction bases left unmatched: 4. The CDR3 DNA follows: TGTGCCAGTAACGCGGGACAGGGGGAAGAGACCCAGTACTTC. This codes for CASNAGQGEETQYF. Using reference TRBV19 and TRBJ2-5 for the parts outside the CDR3, the full variable domain is DGGITQSPKYLFRKEGQNVTLSCEQNLNHDAMYWYRQDPGQGLRLIYYSQIVNDFQKGDIAEGYSVSREKKESFPLTVTSAQKNPTAFYLCASNAGQGEETQYFGPGTRLLVL.

The V and J genes are TRBV5-1 and TRBJ2-2; D uncertain. Trimming cost V 2 bases and J 1 base, with 12 bases left between them. The CDR3 is 16 amino acids. In germline, CDR1 is SGHRS, CDR2 YFSETQ. CDR3 coding DNA: TGCGCCAGCAGCTTTCCCCCACCACAGAACACCGGGGAGCTGTTTTTT. Translation: CASSFPPPQNTGELFF.

Here the CDR3 DNA reads TGTGCCAGCAGCTTTAAGCGGGGGCAAGAGACCCAGTACTTC. Protein: CASSFKRGQETQYF. The chain is built from TRBV5-4 and TRBJ2-5; 8 positions match TRBD2. The CDR3 is made up of 14 amino acids. The germline V gene has CDR1 SGHNT and CDR2 YYREEE (reference sequence). After removal of 2 bases from V and 2 bases from J, the junction contained 2 bases not matched to a gene.

CDR3 sequence: CASSPSPVTDTQYF. DNA of the CDR3: TGTGCCAGTAGCCCCTCCCCAGTCACAGATACGCAGTATTTT. V gene TRBV19 combines with J gene TRBJ2-3; D is ambiguous. Germline CDR1 and CDR2: LNHDA and SQIVND (reference sequence). The CDR3 runs 14 residues. Trimming took 6 bases from V and 2 from J, leaving 12 bases between them.

The rearrangement uses TRBV5-4 and TRBJ2-2, with 7 bases aligning to TRBD1. Germline CDR1 is SGHNT and CDR2 is YYREEE (reference sequence). The CDR3 consists of 16 residues. With V trimmed by 4 bases and J by 8 bases, 14 bases remained unmatched. The CDR3 loop reads CASSAAGTVLLGELFF. The CDR3 nucleotides are TGTGCCAGCAGCGCCGCCGGGACAGTATTGCTGGGGGAGCTGTTTTTT.

This clone showed up just a few times. This chain links TRBV11-2 with TRBJ2-7; D is unclear. Germline V gene data show CDR1 as SGHAT and CDR2 as FQNNGV. The length of the CDR3 is 14 residues. Trimming took off 2 bases at V and 0 bases at J, with 8 bases between the two ends. CDR3 amino acids: CASSLLRRSYEQYF. The CDR3, as DNA: TGTGCCAGCAGCTTACTCAGGCGCTCCTACGAGCAGTACTTC.

This clone was observed a few times. The chain couples TRBV11-2 to TRBJ1-5; 7 nucleotides line up with TRBD1. CDR1 is SGHAT and CDR2 is FQNNGV in the germline V gene. This CDR3 is 16 amino acids long. The junction had 11 bases not matched to a gene; V was cut back by 6 bases and J by 3 bases. CDR3 DNA sequence: TGTGCCAGCAGTGGGGGACCTGGGACAGACAATCAGCCCCAGCATTTT. This encodes CASSGGPGTDNQPQHF.

This clone turned up a few times. The V call is TRBV18, the J call TRBJ2-5; D unresolved. V was trimmed by 4 bases and J by 2 bases, leaving 8 bases between them. Germline V lookup: CDR1 KGHSH, CDR2 LQKENI. The CDR3 is 13 residues long. This CDR3 reads CASSLQEQETQYF. CDR3 coding DNA: TGTGCCAGCTCACTTCAGGAACAAGAGACCCAGTACTTC.

This chain connects TRBV14 to TRBJ2-5; a possible D gene is TRBD1 (5 bases). Trimming stripped 1 base from V and 1 base from J, with 7 bases between. Germline V gene sequence: CDR1 SGHDN, CDR2 FVKESK. The CDR3 is 14 amino acids. CDR3 nucleotide sequence: TGTGCCAGCAGCCAAGGACAGATCCAAGAGACCCAGTACTTC. Its protein is CASSQGQIQETQYF.

CDR3 in amino acids: CASSGQGPGANVLTF. Here the CDR3 DNA reads TGTGCCAGCAGCGGGCAGGGTCCTGGGGCCAACGTCCTGACTTTC. The chain recombines TRBV9 with TRBJ2-6, with D perhaps matching TRBD1 (5 bases). The CDR3 runs 15 residues. Germline assignment: CDR1 SGDLS and CDR2 YYNGEE. The V end lost 3 bases, the J end lost 2 bases, and 9 bases lay between the germline ends.

This clone has a count of ten or more. The chain couples TRBV19 to TRBJ1-1, with D maybe TRBD1 (5 bases). The V end was cut by 6 bases, the J end by 4 bases, with 9 bases between. The CDR3 spans 12 residues. Germline V gene sequence: CDR1 LNHDA, CDR2 SQIVND (reference sequence). The CDR3 is CASSRRGTEAFF. The CDR3 region has the DNA TGTGCCAGTAGCAGGAGGGGCACTGAAGCTTTCTTT.

The chain uses TRBV11-2 and TRBJ1-1; D ambiguous. From germline, CDR1 is SGHAT and CDR2 FQNNGV. The V gene lost 5 bases and the J gene lost 1 base, with 14 bases spanning the gap. The CDR3 runs to 15 residues. CDR3 nucleotide sequence: TGTGCCAGCAGCCAGACCCGGGGAACGAACACTGAAGCTTTCTTT. Its translation is CASSQTRGTNTEAFF. Drawing the rest from reference TRBV11-2 and TRBJ1-1, the complete variable domain is EAGVAQSPRYKIIEKRQSVAFWCNPISGHATLYWYQQILGQGPKLLIQFQNNGVVDDSQLPKDRFSAERLKGVDSTLKIQPAKLEDSAVYLCASSQTRGTNTEAFFGQGTRLTVV.

This clone was observed a few times. The gene calls are TRBV6-6 and TRBJ2-1, with D possibly being TRBD2 (5 bases). Germline-derived CDR1 and CDR2 are MNHNY and SVGAGI (reference sequence). The CDR3 covers 12 residues. V was clipped by 6 bases and J by 8 bases, with 11 bases between them. CDR3 sequence: CASSPGVDEQFF. CDR3 bases: TGTGCCAGCAGCCCCGGGGTCGATGAGCAGTTCTTC.

The chain combines TRBV14 with TRBJ1-6, with D possibly TRBD1 on 6 matching bases. Germline values: CDR1 SGHDN, CDR2 FVKESK. This CDR3 spans 13 amino acids. V lost 4 bases to trimming and J lost 14 bases, with 15 bases between them. CDR3 bases: TGTGCCAGCAGCCGGGACACCCTTTCGGCCCTCCACTTT. Amino acids: CASSRDTLSALHF.

This rearrangement joins TRBV16 to TRBJ1-2; TRBD1 matches 11 bases. The CDR3 has 15 amino acids. V was pared by 2 bases and J by 6 bases, with 5 bases of the junction left unmatched. CDR1 is KGHSY and CDR2 is FQNENV in the germline V gene. CDR3 sequence: CASSQSGQGANGYTF. As DNA, the CDR3 is TGTGCCAGCAGCCAAAGCGGACAGGGGGCAAATGGCTACACCTTC.

V gene TRBV5-4 combines with J gene TRBJ2-3; D remains unclear. V lost 5 bases and J 0 bases, leaving 4 bases between the germline ends. Germline CDR1 and CDR2: SGHNT and YYREEE (reference sequence). The CDR3 has 12 residues. The CDR3 sequence: CASRESTDTQYF. In nucleotides, the CDR3 is TGTGCCAGCAGGGAGAGCACAGATACGCAGTATTTT.

This clone was seen a few times. The V call is TRBV9, the J call TRBJ2-3; D is possibly TRBD1 (5 bases). The CDR3 length is 14 residues. Trimming took 0 bases from V and 1 from J, leaving 6 bases between them. Germline CDR1 and CDR2: SGDLS and YYNGEE. The CDR3 spells CASSVAQGTDTQYF. In nucleotides, the CDR3 is TGTGCCAGCAGCGTAGCACAGGGCACAGATACGCAGTATTTT.

This clone has more than one count but fewer than ten. The chain combines TRBV6-5 with TRBJ1-1; 8 bases align to TRBD1. V dropped 4 bases and J dropped 8; count of bases not matched to a gene: 12. Germline lookup yields CDR1 MNHEY and CDR2 SVGAGI. This CDR3 has 15 amino acids. The CDR3 sequence is CASSSRGQERSEAFF. The CDR3 DNA is TGTGCCAGCAGTTCCAGGGGGCAAGAGCGATCGGAAGCTTTCTTT.